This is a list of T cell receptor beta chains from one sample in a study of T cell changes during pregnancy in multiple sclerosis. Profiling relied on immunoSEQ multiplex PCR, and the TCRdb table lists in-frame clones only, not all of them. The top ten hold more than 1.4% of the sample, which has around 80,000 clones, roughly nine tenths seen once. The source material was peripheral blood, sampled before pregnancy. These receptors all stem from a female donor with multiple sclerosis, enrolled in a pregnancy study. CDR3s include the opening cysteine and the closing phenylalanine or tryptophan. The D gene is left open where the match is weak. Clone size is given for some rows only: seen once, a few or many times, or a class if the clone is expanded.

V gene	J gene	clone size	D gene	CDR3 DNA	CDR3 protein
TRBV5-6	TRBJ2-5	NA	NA	TGTGCCAGCAGCTCGGGTGGGACGACAGGGAGGGAGACCCAGTACTTC	CASSSGGTTGRETQYF
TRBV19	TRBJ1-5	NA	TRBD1	TGTGCCAGTAGTTCCCAGGACAGGGGGCATCAGCCCCAGCATTTT	CASSSQDRGHQPQHF
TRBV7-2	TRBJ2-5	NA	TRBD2	TGTGCCAGCAGCGCTACTCGGGGGGGCACGCAGACCCAGTACTTC	CASSATRGGTQTQYF
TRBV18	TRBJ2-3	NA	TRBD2	TGTGCCAGCTCACACCGACTAGCGGGGGGGCTAAAAGTTCCAGATACGCAGTATTTT	CASSHRLAGGLKVPDTQYF
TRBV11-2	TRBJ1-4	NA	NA	TGTGCCACCCGGCCGGACTCTAATGAAAAACTGTTTTTT	CATRPDSNEKLFF
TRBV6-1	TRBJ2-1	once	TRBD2	TGTGCCAGCAGTGACGGTAGCGGGGGGCCAAGCTCCTACAATGAGCAGTTCTTC	CASSDGSGGPSSYNEQFF
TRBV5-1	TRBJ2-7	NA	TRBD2	TGCGCCAGCAGCGCTAGCGGGGAGGGGGAGCAGTACTTC	CASSASGEGEQYF
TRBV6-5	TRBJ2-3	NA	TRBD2	TGTGCCAGCAGTTACGACGGCGGGGGGGTATATACGCAGTATTTT	CASSYDGGGVYTQYF
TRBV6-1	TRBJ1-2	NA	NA	TGTGCCAGCAGTGAATCTACAGGGTATGGCTACACCTTC	CASSESTGYGYTF
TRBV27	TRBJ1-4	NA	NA	TGTGCCAGCAGTTTATCGTACGGGGGTTATAATGAAAAACTGTTTTTT	CASSLSYGGYNEKLFF
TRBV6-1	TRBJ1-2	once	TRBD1	TGTGCCAGCAGTGGCCCGACAGGGATCTATGGCTACACCTTC	CASSGPTGIYGYTF
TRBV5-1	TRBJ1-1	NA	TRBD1	TGCGCCAGCAGGTCTGCAGGGGGCTTTCACACTGAAGCTTTCTTT	CASRSAGGFHTEAFF
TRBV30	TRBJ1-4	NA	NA	TGTGCCTGGAGTACGATTACAGGTCCCGCCGAAAAACTGTTTTTT	CAWSTITGPAEKLFF
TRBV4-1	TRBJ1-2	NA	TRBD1	TGCGCCAGCAGAGCGACAGGGTCGGACTATGGCTACACCTTC	CASRATGSDYGYTF
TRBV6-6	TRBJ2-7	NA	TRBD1	TGTGCCAGCAGTTACCAGGGGGCGAGCTCCTACGAGCAGTACTTC	CASSYQGASSYEQYF
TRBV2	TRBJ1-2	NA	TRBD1	TGTGCCAGCAGTGGGGACAGGGGTGAGGGTGGCTACACCTTC	CASSGDRGEGGYTF
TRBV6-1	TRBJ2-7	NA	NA	TGTGCCAGCCTCGGGGTTTCCTACGAGCAGTACTTC	CASLGVSYEQYF
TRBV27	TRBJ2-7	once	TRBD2	TGTGCCAGCAGCCGACTAGCAATGCTCGAGCAGTACTTC	CASSRLAMLEQYF
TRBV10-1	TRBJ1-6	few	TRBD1	TGCGCCAGCGGGACAGAGAATTCACCCCTCCACTTT	CASGTENSPLHF
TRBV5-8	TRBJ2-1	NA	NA	TGTGCCAGCAGCTTGGACGGTAGCTCCTACAATGAGCAGTTCTTC	CASSLDGSSYNEQFF
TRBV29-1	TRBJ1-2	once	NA	TGCAGCGCAGACATTAACTATGGCTACACCTTC	CSADINYGYTF
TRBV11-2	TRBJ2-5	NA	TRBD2	TGTGCCAGCAGCTTAGGAAGTAGCGGGGGGGCCCAAGAGACCCAGTACTTC	CASSLGSSGGAQETQYF
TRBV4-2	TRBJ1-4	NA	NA	TGTGCCAGCAGCCAAGATACAGGTGCAACTAATGAAAAACTGTTTTTT	CASSQDTGATNEKLFF
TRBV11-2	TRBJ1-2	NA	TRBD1	TGTGCCAGCAGCCGGGACAGGTACTATGGCTACACCTTC	CASSRDRYYGYTF
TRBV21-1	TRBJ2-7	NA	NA	TGTGCCAGCAGCAAAGAAGAATTAGGGCTAGCGGGGATTCCCTACGAGCAGTACTTC	CASSKEELGLAGIPYEQYF
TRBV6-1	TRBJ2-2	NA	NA	TGTGCCAGCAGTGCTGGTAGGGGGTCCGGGGAGCTGTTTTTT	CASSAGRGSGELFF
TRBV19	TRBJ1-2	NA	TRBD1	TGTGCCAGTAGTATCGGACAGGAAAGCTATGGCTACACCTTC	CASSIGQESYGYTF
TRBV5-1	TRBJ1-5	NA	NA	TGCGCCAGCAGTGAGGGCAGCCAAATCGGGAACCAGCCCCAGCATTTT	CASSEGSQIGNQPQHF
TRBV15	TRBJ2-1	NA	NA	TGTGCCACCAGCACGGGACTGACGACCTACAATGAGCAGTTCTTC	CATSTGLTTYNEQFF
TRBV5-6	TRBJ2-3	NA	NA	TGTGCCAGCAGCTTGGGACTTGGCACAGATACGCAGTATTTT	CASSLGLGTDTQYF
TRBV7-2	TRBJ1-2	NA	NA	TGTGCCAGCAGCTTAACCGGGGTTGGCTATGGCTACACCTTC	CASSLTGVGYGYTF
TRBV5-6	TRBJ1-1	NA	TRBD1	TGTGCCAGCAGCGGGGGGGACAGGAGCATGAACACTGAAGCTTTCTTT	CASSGGDRSMNTEAFF
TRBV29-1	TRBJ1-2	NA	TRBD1	TGCAGCGTTGGGACAGGGAGCCCCAACTACGGCTACACCTTC	CSVGTGSPNYGYTF
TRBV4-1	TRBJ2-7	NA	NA	TGCGCCAGCAGCCAAATATCAGGGGTTTCGTACGAGCAGTACTTC	CASSQISGVSYEQYF
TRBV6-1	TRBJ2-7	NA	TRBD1	TGTGCCAGCGGAGGGGTGGGACAGGGAGCCGAGCAGTACTTC	CASGGVGQGAEQYF
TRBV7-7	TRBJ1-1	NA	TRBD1	TGTGCTAGCAGCCTAGGGGGCTGGACTGAAGCTTTCTTT	CASSLGGWTEAFF
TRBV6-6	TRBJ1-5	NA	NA	TGTGCCAGCAGCTTAGATAGCAATCAGCCCCAGCATTTT	CASSLDSNQPQHF
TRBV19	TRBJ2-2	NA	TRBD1	TGTGCCAGTAGTTTAGGACAGGGGCCCACCGGGGAGCTGTTTTTT	CASSLGQGPTGELFF
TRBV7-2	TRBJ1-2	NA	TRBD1	TGTGCCAGCAGCTTAGGCGACAGGGGGCGTTCAATGGACACCTTC	CASSLGDRGRSMDTF
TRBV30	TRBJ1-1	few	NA	TGTGCCACCCAGGCTCTAAACACTGAAGCTTTCTTT	CATQALNTEAFF
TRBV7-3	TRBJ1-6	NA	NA	TGTGCCAGCAGCCTAGGACAGTCTTCACCCCTCCACTTT	CASSLGQSSPLHF
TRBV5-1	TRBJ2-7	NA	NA	TGCGCCAGCACCCCCCAGGGGAAAGGCTACGAGCAGTACTTC	CASTPQGKGYEQYF